Each of the 27 T cell receptor beta chains below was sequenced from the same sample in a study of shared clonotypes between healthy human individuals. Profiling relied on immunoSEQ multiplex PCR, and the TCRdb table lists in-frame clones only, not all of them. The table records roughly 2.2 million clones, 85% to 95% of them present only once. The specimen sequenced was naive CD4+ T cells from PBMCs. This sample's subset: CD45RA+ positively selected. The receptors originated from a man aged 18 to 30 in good health. Some clones in this sample may be carry-over from other donors' samples.

The J gene is TRBJ1-1, the V gene TRBV5-1; a possible D gene is TRBD1 (5 bases). Germline CDR1 reads SGHRS; CDR2 reads YFSETQ. The CDR3 is made up of 15 amino acids. V lost 2 bases to trimming and J lost 5 bases, with 16 bases between them. CDR3 bases: TGCGCCAGCAGCTTAACGGGGGTACGGGGGACTGAAGCTTTCTTT. This gives the protein CASSLTGVRGTEAFF.

The genes are TRBV10-3 and TRBJ2-2, with a weak D call TRBD2 (6 bases). Germline V gives CDR1 ENHRY, CDR2 SYGVKD. Trimming took 5 bases from V and 3 from J, leaving 13 bases between them. The CDR3 is 15 residues long. The CDR3: CAISRDGTYTGELFF. CDR3 nucleotides: TGTGCCATCAGTAGAGACGGGACTTACACCGGGGAGCTGTTTTTT.

Only one count was recorded for this clone. Other nucleotide sequences in the sample specify the same CDR3. The chain uses TRBV7-3 and TRBJ1-5; D not resolved. CDR3 size: 13 residues. Looked up from germline, CDR1 is SGHTA and CDR2 is FQGTGA. V was shortened by 1 base and J by 6 bases, with 7 bases between the two germline ends. CDR3 loop: CASSLKGGQPQHF. The CDR3 nucleotides read TGTGCCAGCAGCTTAAAGGGAGGTCAGCCCCAGCATTTT.

CDR3 nucleotide sequence: TGCGCCAGCAGCCCGGGACAGGTATTTGATACGCAGTATTTT. This encodes CASSPGQVFDTQYF. The chain is built from TRBV5-1 and TRBJ2-3; 8 bases are a match to TRBD1. This CDR3 is 14 amino acids long. Germline lookup yields CDR1 SGHRS and CDR2 YFSETQ. V dropped 4 bases and J dropped 6; count of bases not matched to a gene: 7.

The V and J genes are TRBV5-1 and TRBJ2-1; 9 bases map to TRBD2. This CDR3 has 18 amino acids. V was clipped by 1 base and J by 4 bases; unmatched bases: 12. Germline V gene sequence: CDR1 SGHRS, CDR2 YFSETQ. The CDR3 spells CASSLYMISGSPYNEQFF. For the CDR3, the DNA is TGCGCCAGCAGCTTGTATATGATTAGCGGGAGCCCGTACAATGAGCAGTTCTTC.

The J gene is TRBJ1-1, the V gene TRBV9, with a tentative D call TRBD1 (6 bases). This CDR3 is 14 amino acids long. Germline CDR1 is SGDLS and CDR2 is YYNGEE. The V end was cut by 6 bases, the J end by 1 base, with 13 bases between. This chain's CDR3 is CASTETGQNTEAFF. Here the CDR3 DNA reads TGTGCCAGCACGGAGACAGGACAGAACACTGAAGCTTTCTTT.

The chain combines TRBV7-8 with TRBJ2-7; 8 positions agree with TRBD2. Looked up from germline, CDR1 is SGHVS and CDR2 is FQNEAQ. V shed 5 bases and J 1 base; nucleotides not matched to a gene: 10. This CDR3 is 16 amino acids long. CDR3 DNA sequence: TGTGCCAGCAGCCCTACATCCGGGACTAGATCCTACGAGCAGTACTTC. Its protein is CASSPTSGTRSYEQYF.

Remarks on this clone: Other DNA sequences within the sample encode an identical CDR3. This chain uses TRBV5-1 with TRBJ1-1; D not resolved. Germline CDR1 is SGHRS and CDR2 is YFSETQ. V dropped 0 bases and J dropped 3 bases, with 6 bases sitting between them. The CDR3 totals 13 residues. CDR3 nucleotides: TGCGCCAGCAGCTTGGGATGGGACACTGAAGCTTTCTTT. It yields the protein CASSLGWDTEAFF.

The chain has TRBV18 and TRBJ2-5; D is possibly TRBD1 (6 bases). Trimming pared 3 bases from V and 5 bases from J, leaving 13 bases between. Looked up from germline, CDR1 is KGHSH and CDR2 is LQKENI. This CDR3 spans 14 amino acids. CDR3: CASSPVGALETQYF. The CDR3 DNA sequence: TGTGCCAGCTCACCGGTGGGGGCTTTGGAGACCCAGTACTTC.

The CDR3 coding sequence is TGTGCCAGCAGTGATACGGTGGCGAATCAGCCCCAGCATTTT. This codes for CASSDTVANQPQHF. This chain links TRBV2 with TRBJ1-5; D gene ambiguous. Trimming pared 3 bases from V and 4 bases from J, leaving 10 bases between. In germline, CDR1 is SNHLY, CDR2 FYNNEI. The CDR3 totals 14 residues.

The V gene is TRBV27, the J gene TRBJ1-1; D unresolved. This CDR3 region has 15 residues. With 2 bases removed from V and 3 bases from J, the gap between germline ends came to 13 bases. Per germline, CDR1 MNHEY and CDR2 SMNVEV (reference sequence). The CDR3 DNA sequence: TGTGCCAGCAGTTTAGGACGCCTTGGGGACACTGAAGCTTTCTTT. It specifies CASSLGRLGDTEAFF.

This chain uses TRBV6-5 with TRBJ1-1; D ambiguous. There are 14 residues in the CDR3. The germline V gene encodes CDR1 MNHEY and CDR2 SVGAGI. V was trimmed by 0 bases and J by 3 bases, leaving 8 bases between them. CDR3 in DNA: TGTGCCAGCAGTTACTCTGGCATCTACACTGAAGCTTTCTTT. Its translation is CASSYSGIYTEAFF.

The V and J genes are TRBV6-1 and TRBJ2-3, with D hard to call. V gave up 6 bases and J gave up 1 base, with 14 bases separating them. The CDR3 is 15 residues long. Germline CDR1 is MNHNS and CDR2 is SASEGT. The CDR3 reads CASRTFDAGTDTQYF. In DNA, the CDR3 is TGTGCCAGCAGAACCTTCGACGCCGGCACAGATACGCAGTATTTT.

This chain links TRBV5-6 with TRBJ2-1; a possible D gene is TRBD2 (5 bases). This CDR3 contains 16 residues. Between the trimmed V and J ends, which lost 1 base and 1 base, there was a span of 12 bases. The germline V gene has CDR1 SGHDT and CDR2 YYEEEE. The CDR3 protein is CASSLRLRASYNEQFF. The DNA of the CDR3 is TGTGCCAGCAGCTTGAGACTGAGGGCTTCCTACAATGAGCAGTTCTTC.

The J gene is TRBJ1-2, the V gene TRBV6-1; 8 positions match TRBD1. Germline V CDR1 and CDR2: MNHNS, SASEGT. The CDR3 extends over 15 amino acids. V shed 4 bases, J shed 0 bases, and the junction held 4 bases outside the gene matches. CDR3 nucleotide sequence: TGTGCCAGCAGTGGGACAGGGCTACCTAACTATGGCTACACCTTC. Amino acid sequence: CASSGTGLPNYGYTF.

The chain recombines TRBV29-1 with TRBJ2-2; D remains unclear. The V gene lost 6 bases and the J gene lost 5 bases, with 7 bases spanning the gap. The CDR3 length is 11 residues. The germline V gene encodes CDR1 SQVTM and CDR2 ANQGSEA. CDR3 protein: CSVFRTGELFF. The CDR3 DNA sequence: TGCAGCGTCTTCAGGACCGGGGAGCTGTTTTTT.

This chain uses TRBV30 with TRBJ2-5; D is undetermined. Trimming left V 3 bases short and J 2 bases short, with 10 bases between. CDR1 and CDR2 (germline): GTSNPN, SVGIG (reference sequence). CDR3 length: 13 amino acids. The DNA of the CDR3 is TGTGCCTGGAGGGCCCGATCTCAAGAGACCCAGTACTTC. This translates into CAWRARSQETQYF.

The chain recombines TRBV28 with TRBJ2-3; tentative D call: TRBD2 (7 bases). From germline, CDR1 is MDHEN and CDR2 SYDVKM. Trimming stripped 3 bases from V and 4 bases from J, with 14 bases between. The length of the CDR3 is 15 residues. In DNA form, the CDR3 reads TGTGCCAGCAGTTTGTTGATAGGGGGGGCAGATACGCAGTATTTT. Protein sequence: CASSLLIGGADTQYF.

The chain carries TRBV16 and TRBJ2-6; D is undetermined. Per the germline V gene, CDR1 is KGHSY and CDR2 is FQNENV. V lost 0 bases and J lost 2, with 5 bases in between. This CDR3 is 15 amino acids long. As DNA, the CDR3 is TGTGCCAGCAGCCAATCGGCGGCTGGGGCCAACGTCCTGACTTTC. Its protein is CASSQSAAGANVLTF.

V and J are TRBV28 and TRBJ1-5, with 7 bases fitting TRBD1. The germline V gene encodes CDR1 MDHEN and CDR2 SYDVKM. V lost 4 bases and J lost 4; bases outside the gene matches: 7. This CDR3 has 15 residues. In DNA, the CDR3 is TGTGCCAGCAGTTACCCAGGGGGGGGGAATCAGCCCCAGCATTTT. Residues: CASSYPGGGNQPQHF.

The chain has TRBV6-5 and TRBJ2-7, with 8 bases matching TRBD1. Germline CDR1 and CDR2: MNHEY and SVGAGI. The CDR3 contains 15 residues. J lost 5 bases, V lost 2 bases, and 8 bases had no gene match. The CDR3 nucleotides read TGTGCCAGCAGTTACCCCGGACAGGGTGCCCACGAGCAGTACTTC. This sequence encodes CASSYPGQGAHEQYF.

The chain joins TRBV10-2 to TRBJ2-2; maybe TRBD1 (5 bases). Per germline, CDR1 WSHSY and CDR2 SAAADI. This CDR3 region has 14 residues. V gave up 2 bases and J gave up 5 bases, with 9 bases separating them. CDR3 protein: CASSENSGTGELFF. CDR3 nucleotides: TGCGCCAGCAGTGAGAATTCAGGGACCGGGGAGCTGTTTTTT.

V usage is TRBV13 and J usage is TRBJ1-2; unclear D gene. The germline V gene encodes CDR1 PRHDT and CDR2 FYEKMQ (reference sequence). Trimming pared 5 bases from V and 1 base from J, leaving 8 bases between. This CDR3 is built from 13 residues. This CDR3 is CASSRGLNYGYTF. Here the CDR3 DNA reads TGTGCCAGCAGCCGGGGTCTTAACTATGGCTACACCTTC.

This clone occurred once. The chain has TRBV11-2 and TRBJ1-6, with D tentatively TRBD1 (6 bases). V was trimmed by 10 bases and J by 3 bases, leaving 10 bases between them. Germline V gives CDR1 SGHAT, CDR2 FQNNGV. There are 13 residues in the CDR3. In DNA, the CDR3 is TGTGCCACCCAGGGGCTCTATAATTCACCCCTCCACTTT. Amino acid sequence: CATQGLYNSPLHF. The full variable domain, its missing parts supplied by reference TRBV11-2 and TRBJ1-6, is EAGVAQSPRYKIIEKRQSVAFWCNPISGHATLYWYQQILGQGPKLLIQFQNNGVVDDSQLPKDRFSAERLKGVDSTLKIQPAKLEDSAVYLCATQGLYNSPLHFGNGTRLTVT.

The rearrangement uses TRBV28 and TRBJ2-7; TRBD2 is a possible D gene (5 bases). Germline V gene data show CDR1 as MDHEN and CDR2 as SYDVKM. CDR3 length equals 13 residues. Trimming removed 6 bases at V and 5 bases at J, with 14 bases between. CDR3 residues: CASSFAGEHEQYF. CDR3 DNA sequence: TGTGCCAGCAGCTTTGCTGGGGAGCACGAGCAGTACTTC.

This clone has only one observation. This rearrangement joins TRBV5-6 to TRBJ2-5; D possibly uses TRBD1 or TRBD2 (5 bases each). Trimming took 4 bases from V and 5 from J, leaving 12 bases between them. The CDR3 is 13 amino acids. Germline CDR1 reads SGHDT; CDR2 reads YYEEEE. The CDR3 loop is CASSHLGRETQYF. The DNA of the CDR3 is TGTGCCAGCAGCCACCTGGGACGGGAGACCCAGTACTTC.

This clone was seen a handful of times. The V and J genes are TRBV11-2 and TRBJ1-1; D is undetermined. This CDR3 spans 13 amino acids. V was trimmed by 2 bases and J by 5 bases, leaving 9 bases between them. Germline CDR1 and CDR2: SGHAT and FQNNGV. CDR3 sequence reads: CASSLHVKTEAFF. The CDR3 DNA reads TGTGCCAGCAGCTTACATGTTAAGACTGAAGCTTTCTTT. Based on the CDR3 plus reference TRBV11-2 and TRBJ1-1, the full variable domain is EAGVAQSPRYKIIEKRQSVAFWCNPISGHATLYWYQQILGQGPKLLIQFQNNGVVDDSQLPKDRFSAERLKGVDSTLKIQPAKLEDSAVYLCASSLHVKTEAFFGQGTRLTVV.